This paragraph reports one T cell receptor beta chain. Sequencing was performed with immunoSEQ multiplex PCR; in TCRdb, only in-frame clones are kept and a portion is missing. The sample holds roughly 45,000 clones, about 95% seen once. The data were obtained in a study of preoperative IRX-2 immunotherapy in early breast cancer. As to treatment: preoperative locoregional IRX-2 cytokine immunotherapy. This phase Ib study tested locoregional IRX-2 cytokine immunotherapy given before surgery. The CDR3 contains 14 residues. Germline CDR1 and CDR2: LGHNA and YSLEER. V was cut by 3 bases and J by 5 bases, with 14 bases left in between.

The rearrangement uses TRBV4-3 and TRBJ2-7; no reliable D call. The clonotype comes from a human donor with breast cancer. Sequenced here: tumor tissue, sampled after IRX-2 immunotherapy. Written as DNA, the CDR3 is TGCGCCAGCAGCCACCTCTTGACGGTTAACGAGCAGTACTTC. Its translation: CASSHLLTVNEQYF.